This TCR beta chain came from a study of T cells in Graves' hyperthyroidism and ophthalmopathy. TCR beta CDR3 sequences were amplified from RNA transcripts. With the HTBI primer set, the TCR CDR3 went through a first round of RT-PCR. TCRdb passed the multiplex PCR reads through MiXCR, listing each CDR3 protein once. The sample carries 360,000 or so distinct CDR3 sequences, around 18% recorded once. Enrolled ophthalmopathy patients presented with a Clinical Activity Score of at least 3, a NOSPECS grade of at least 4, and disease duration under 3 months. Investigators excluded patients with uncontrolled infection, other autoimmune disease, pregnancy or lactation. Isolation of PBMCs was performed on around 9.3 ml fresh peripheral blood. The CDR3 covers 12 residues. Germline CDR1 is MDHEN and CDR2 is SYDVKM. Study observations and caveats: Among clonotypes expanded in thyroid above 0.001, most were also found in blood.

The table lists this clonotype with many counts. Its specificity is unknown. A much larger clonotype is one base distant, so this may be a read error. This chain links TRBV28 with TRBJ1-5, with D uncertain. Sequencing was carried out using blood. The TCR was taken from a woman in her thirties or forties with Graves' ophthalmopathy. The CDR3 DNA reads TGTGCCAGCGGTTTTTCTAATCAGCCCCAGCATTTT. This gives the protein CASGFSNQPQHF. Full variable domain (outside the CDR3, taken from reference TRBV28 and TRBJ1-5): DVKVTQSSRYLVKRTGEKVFLECVQDMDHENMFWYRQDPGLGLRLIYFSYDVKMKEKGDIPEGYSVSREKKERFSLILESASTNQTSMYLCASGFSNQPQHFGDGTRLSIL.